One T cell receptor (beta chain) is described in this entry. Germline V gene sequence: CDR1 MDHEN, CDR2 SYDVKM. The CDR3 runs 12 residues. V lost 8 bases, J lost 6 bases, and 4 bases stayed unmatched. This record comes from a study of control samples from healthy donors and cancer patients. Repertoires were generated with immunoSEQ multiplex PCR, while TCRdb's copy carries only in-frame clones and drops some. The sample contains approximately 52,000 clones, approximately 86% of which appear only once. The receptor comes from a middle-aged man in good health. Specimen: blood. J is TRBJ2-1 and V is TRBV28, with 7 bases lining up with TRBD2. The CDR3, as DNA: TGTGCCAGCTCAGCGGGGCTCAATGAGCAGTTCTTC. Its translation: CASSAGLNEQFF.